Below, 16 T cell receptor beta chains from the same sample are listed, as sequenced in a study of Ad26.COV2.S vaccination and SARS-CoV-2 variants. Method: immunoSEQ multiplex PCR; TCRdb's copy keeps in-frame clones and lacks some. The top ten clones hold nearly 7.5% of a sample with 380,000 or so clones, about 83% of them seen once. Treatment of the sample: 15 to 20 received Ad26.COV2.S at low or high dose, single or two shots; about 5 received placebo; per-sample allocation not given. All samples were drawn on day 63, counting from the first vaccine or placebo injection. This specimen consisted of peripheral blood, obtained in a trial of Ad26.COV2.S vaccine versus placebo. The receptors were sampled from a person between 18 and 59 years old who received the Ad26.COV2.S COVID-19 vaccine or a placebo.

The genes are TRBV7-2 and TRBJ1-1, with D hard to call. The CDR3 sequence is 15 residues long. CDR1 is SGHTA and CDR2 is FQGNSA in the germline V gene. V was cut by 1 base and J by 1 base, with 10 bases left in between. In DNA form, the CDR3 reads TGTGCCAGCAGCTTAGTGGGGAGGCAGAACACTGAAGCTTTCTTT. The encoded protein is CASSLVGRQNTEAFF.

The J gene is TRBJ1-4, the V gene TRBV20-1; D call uncertain. V gave up 3 bases and J gave up 0 bases, with 5 bases separating them. The CDR3 is made up of 13 amino acids. Looked up from germline, CDR1 is DFQATT and CDR2 is SNEGSKA (reference sequence). In nucleotides, the CDR3 is TGCAGTGCTAGTGCAGCAACTAATGAAAAACTGTTTTTT. It is translated as CSASAATNEKLFF.

The V call is TRBV14, the J call TRBJ1-4, with a weak D call TRBD1 (6 bases). CDR1 is SGHDN and CDR2 is FVKESK in the germline V gene. V was trimmed by 4 bases and J by 14 bases, leaving 17 bases between them. The CDR3 totals 13 residues. CDR3: CASSPGTFDRLFF. CDR3 nucleotides: TGTGCCAGCAGCCCCGGGACTTTCGACAGGCTGTTTTTT.

The rearrangement uses TRBV30 and TRBJ1-2, with unresolved D. The V end was cut by 0 bases, the J end by 2 bases, with 7 bases between. This CDR3 has 13 amino acids. The V gene's germline CDR1 is GTSNPN and CDR2 SVGIG (reference sequence). The CDR3 protein is CAWSVTSNYGYTF. The CDR3 DNA is TGTGCCTGGAGTGTGACCAGCAACTATGGCTACACCTTC. The whole variable domain, remainder taken from reference TRBV30 and TRBJ1-2, is SQTIHQWPATLVQPVGSPLSLECTVEGTSNPNLYWYRQAAGRGLQLLFYSVGIGQISSEVPQNLSASRPQDRQFILSSKKLLLSDSGFYLCAWSVTSNYGYTFGSGTRLTVV.

V usage is TRBV4-1 and J usage is TRBJ2-1, with 8 bases matching TRBD2. J lost 7 bases, V lost 1 base, and 6 bases had no gene match. Germline V CDR1 and CDR2: MGHRA, YSYEKL. The CDR3 runs to 15 residues. CDR3 sequence: CASSQGLARGNEQFF. CDR3 DNA sequence: TGCGCCAGCAGCCAAGGACTAGCGAGAGGGAATGAGCAGTTCTTC.

The chain has TRBV5-1 and TRBJ2-5, with unresolved D. CDR3 size: 14 residues. The germline V gene has CDR1 SGHRS and CDR2 YFSETQ. V gave up 1 base and J gave up 1 base, with 8 bases separating them. The CDR3 loop is CASSLYGGQETQYF. The CDR3 bases are TGCGCCAGCAGCTTGTATGGCGGCCAAGAGACCCAGTACTTC.

This sequence joins TRBV18 and TRBJ2-7, with 10 nucleotides matching TRBD1. This CDR3 is built from 14 residues. CDR1 is KGHSH and CDR2 is LQKENI in the germline V gene. Trimming took 3 bases from V and 3 from J; bases not matched to a gene: 2. The chain's CDR3 is CASSPGTGDYEQYF. CDR3 in DNA: TGTGCCAGCTCACCTGGGACAGGGGACTACGAGCAGTACTTC.

This rearrangement joins TRBV11-2 to TRBJ1-4; D gene uncertain. V was trimmed by 3 bases and J by 13 bases, leaving 15 bases between them. CDR3 length equals 13 residues. Germline CDR1 reads SGHAT; CDR2 reads FQNNGV. The CDR3 DNA follows: TGTGCCAGCAGCTTTAGTGGGCCTGAGGGACTGTTTTTT. Protein: CASSFSGPEGLFF.

The chain uses TRBV5-5 and TRBJ1-6; D call uncertain. This CDR3 has 9 residues. V lost 4 bases to trimming and J lost 11 bases, with 1 base between them. CDR1 and CDR2 (germline): SGHKS, YYEKEE (reference sequence). CDR3 sequence: CASSAPLHF. CDR3 DNA: TGTGCCAGCAGCGCACCCCTCCACTTT.

The rearrangement joins TRBV4-1 to TRBJ2-5, with 11 bases lining up with TRBD2. The germline V gene encodes CDR1 MGHRA and CDR2 YSYEKL. The CDR3 totals 16 residues. V shed 4 bases and J 7 bases; nucleotides not matched to a gene: 11. CDR3 in DNA: TGCGCCAGCAGCCCCTCGGTAGCGGGAGGGTCGGGGACCCAGTACTTC. Protein product: CASSPSVAGGSGTQYF.

This clone was recorded once. The chain is built from TRBV18 and TRBJ2-1; D call uncertain. The CDR3 covers 15 residues. V was trimmed by 1 base and J by 0 bases, leaving 7 bases between them. Germline V gene lookup returns CDR1 KGHSH and CDR2 LQKENI. Here the CDR3 DNA reads TGTGCCAGCTCACCACAGCGCAGCTCCTACAATGAGCAGTTCTTC. Translation: CASSPQRSSYNEQFF.

This clone was recorded once. The chain joins TRBV4-1 to TRBJ2-7, with 9 bases identical to TRBD2. The germline V gene has CDR1 MGHRA and CDR2 YSYEKL. CDR3 length: 15 residues. With 4 bases clipped from V and 5 bases from J, the junction kept 9 bases outside the gene matches. The CDR3 sequence is CASSLFPGLAHEQYF. DNA of the CDR3: TGCGCCAGCAGCCTCTTCCCGGGACTAGCTCACGAGCAGTACTTC.

This chain links TRBV3-1 (or the pseudogene TRBV3-2) with TRBJ1-2; possible D gene TRBD1, 5 bases. The germline gives CDR1 LGHDT, CDR2 YNNKEL (reference sequence). V lost 1 base to trimming and J lost 5 bases, with 11 bases between them. The CDR3 spans 14 residues. The CDR3 region has the DNA TGTGCCAGCAGCCAAGCGAGGGGAGAGTATGGCTACACCTTC. Translation gives CASSQARGEYGYTF.

The chain joins TRBV15 to TRBJ1-1; 9 bases are shared with TRBD1. J lost 5 bases, V lost 3 bases, and 10 bases had no gene match. There are 16 residues in the CDR3. Germline assignment: CDR1 LNHNV and CDR2 YYDKDF (reference sequence). The CDR3, as DNA: TGTGCCACCAGCAGGGACAGGGGACCTCGCCTGACTGAAGCTTTCTTT. Translated, it gives CATSRDRGPRLTEAFF.

The chain uses TRBV29-1 and TRBJ2-2; TRBD2 is a possible D gene (6 bases). The length of the CDR3 is 12 residues. The germline V and J ends were trimmed by 4 bases and 6 bases, with 9 bases remaining between them. Germline CDR1 and CDR2: SQVTM and ANQGSEA. Here the CDR3 reads CSVAGRSGELFF. For the CDR3, the DNA is TGCAGCGTTGCCGGGAGATCCGGGGAGCTGTTTTTT.

The gene calls are TRBV7-3 and TRBJ2-1; the D is unclear. This CDR3 comprises 15 residues. The germline V gene encodes CDR1 SGHTA and CDR2 FQGTGA. The ends were cut back, 0 bases at V and 6 bases at J, with 12 bases in the middle. The DNA for the CDR3 is TGTGCCAGCAGCTTAACCCCCCCCAGCGCCAATGAGCAGTTCTTC. It specifies CASSLTPPSANEQFF.